This T cell receptor beta chain was obtained from a study of breast tumors, draining lymph nodes, adjacent tissues. Axillary draining lymph nodes of breast cancer patients supplied the node samples. This clonotype was seen a handful of times. Its cognate antigen is unknown. A much larger clone sits a single nucleotide away, making a read error possible. Study observations and caveats: Compared with basal-like, luminal-like tumors shared significantly more repertoire with nontumor tissue. The lymph node origin of tumor T cells was framed as consistent with a hypothesis, not demonstrated. Compared with lymph nodes, tumors were less diverse; compared with nontumor tissue, more.

Germline CDR1 and CDR2: MDHEN and SYDVKM. The CDR3 has 13 amino acids. TCRdb re-analysed the multiplex PCR reads in MiXCR, keeping a single row per CDR3 protein. The sample lists tens of thousands of distinct CDR3 sequences, approximately 30% occurring once. This clonotype originated in a female donor with breast cancer. Some clones in this sample may be carry-over from other donors' samples. The sample taken for sequencing was axillary lymph node tissue. This chain joins TRBV28 and TRBJ2-5, with D possibly called TRBD1 or TRBD2 (5 bases each). This CDR3 reads CARRRRDAETQYF. For the CDR3, the DNA is TGTGCCCGCAGACGTCGGGACGCAGAGACCCAGTACTTC.